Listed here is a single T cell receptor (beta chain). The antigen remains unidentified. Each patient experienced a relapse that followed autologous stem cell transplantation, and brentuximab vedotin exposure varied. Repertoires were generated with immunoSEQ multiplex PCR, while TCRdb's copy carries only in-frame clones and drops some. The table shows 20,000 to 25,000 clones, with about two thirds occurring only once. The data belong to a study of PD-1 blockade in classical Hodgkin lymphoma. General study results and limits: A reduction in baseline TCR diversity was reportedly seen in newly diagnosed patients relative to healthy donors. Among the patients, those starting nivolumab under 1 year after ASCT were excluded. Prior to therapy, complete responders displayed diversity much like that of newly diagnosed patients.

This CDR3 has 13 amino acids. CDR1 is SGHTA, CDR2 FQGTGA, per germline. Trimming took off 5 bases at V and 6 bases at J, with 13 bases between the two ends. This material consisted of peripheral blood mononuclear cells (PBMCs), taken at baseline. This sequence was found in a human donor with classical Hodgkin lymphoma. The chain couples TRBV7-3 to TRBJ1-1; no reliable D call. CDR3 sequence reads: CASSGSVLSEAFF. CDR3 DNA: TGTGCCAGCAGCGGCTCGGTTCTGTCTGAAGCTTTCTTT.